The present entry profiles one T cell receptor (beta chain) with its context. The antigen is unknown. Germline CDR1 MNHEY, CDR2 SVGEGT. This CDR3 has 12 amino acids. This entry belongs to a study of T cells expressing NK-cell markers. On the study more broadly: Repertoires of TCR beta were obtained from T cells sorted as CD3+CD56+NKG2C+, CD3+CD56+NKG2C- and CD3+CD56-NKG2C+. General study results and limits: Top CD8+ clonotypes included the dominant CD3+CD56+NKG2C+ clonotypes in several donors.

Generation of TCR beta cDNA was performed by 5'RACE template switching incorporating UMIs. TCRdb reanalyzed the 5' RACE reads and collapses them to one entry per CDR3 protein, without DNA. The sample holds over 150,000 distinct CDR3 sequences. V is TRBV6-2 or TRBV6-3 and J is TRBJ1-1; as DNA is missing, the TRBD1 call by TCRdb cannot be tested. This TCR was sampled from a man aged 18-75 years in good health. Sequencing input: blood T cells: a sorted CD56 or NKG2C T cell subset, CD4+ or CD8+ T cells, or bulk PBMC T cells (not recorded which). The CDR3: CASRMGPREAFF.